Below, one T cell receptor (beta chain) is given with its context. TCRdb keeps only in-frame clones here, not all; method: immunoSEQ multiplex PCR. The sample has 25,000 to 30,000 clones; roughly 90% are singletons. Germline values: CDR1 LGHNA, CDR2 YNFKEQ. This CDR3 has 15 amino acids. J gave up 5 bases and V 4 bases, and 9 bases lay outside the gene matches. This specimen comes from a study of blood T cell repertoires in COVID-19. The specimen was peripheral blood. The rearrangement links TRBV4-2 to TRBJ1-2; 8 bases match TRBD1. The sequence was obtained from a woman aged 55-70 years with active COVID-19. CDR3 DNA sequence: TGTGCCAGCAGCCCCGGACAGGGTGGTTTGTATGGCTACACCTTC. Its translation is CASSPGQGGLYGYTF.